This paragraph covers one T cell receptor (beta chain) sequence. It lacks a known antigen. No much larger clonotype is one base removed from it; base qualities were not supplied. The data belong to a study of T cell responses to AZD1222 COVID-19 vaccine (dated by TCRdb to the early 2020s). Broadly, across the study: AZD1222 recipients with second doses at about 4 weeks or about 12 weeks were pooled, because spike-specific TCR depth and breadth did not differ between schedules. Trial participants were enrolled by age into subgroups of 18-55, 56-69 and 70-plus years, and around 140, 26 and 57 TCR-sequenced participants, respectively, were included in these subgroups. A total of just over 230 trial participants underwent TCR sequencing, of whom 207 had received two doses of AZD1222 and roughly 26 had received two doses of the MenACWY control vaccine.

Reading the germline V gene gives CDR1 MDHEN and CDR2 SYDVKM. There are 14 amino acids in the CDR3, from cysteine to phenylalanine inclusive. Of all the DNA, just the CDR3 is kept, 42 bases in frame from base 1. The junction shows trimming of 4 bases on V and 5 bases on J, plus 14 bases between the germline ends. According to the study, the label for this sample's time point signals: baseline before first vaccination. Vaccinee samples were obtained from the UK trials COV001 and COV002, which included a single-blind randomized controlled phase 2/3 trial of AZD1222 (ChAdOx1 nCoV-19) in healthy adults. Trial participant PBMC samples were collected at day 0 and day 28 after the second dose for TCRbeta chain sequencing. The CDR3 regions of human TCRbeta chains were analyzed by immunosequencing. As for the original processing: TCRs in the repertoires were matched against a reference library of SARS-CoV-2-specific TCRs that had been generated with the MIRA antigen-specificity platform. Breadth was defined as the fraction of unique TCRs that were SARS-CoV-2-associated. Depth was defined as the fraction of total T cells that were SARS-CoV-2-associated. Using the MIRA data, each spike-specific TCR was mapped to the spike region that the TCR reacts to and placed in a CD4 or CD8 class. Log10-transformed breadth and depth values were compared by one-way ANOVA with Sidak's multiple comparisons tests. TCRdb carries this immuneACCESS record with in-frame sequences only. Its versions omit some clonotypes, under half of them owing to an unresolved V gene in the studies checked, with the rest unexplained. V and J calls and clone size follow that table, whereas D and trimming were derived from the DNA. The sample table holds about 150,000 clones, of which approximately 94% were seen once. The top ten constitute 1.3% of the sample.

General conclusions and limits of the study: Only 5 to 7 AZD1222 recipients were SARS-CoV-2 seropositive at baseline, limiting conclusions about previously exposed vaccinees. In the small 56-69-year group, the increase in depth fell short of significance, most likely because of low power. Epitopes outside the regions mutated in the B.1.351 and B.1.1.7 variants were reportedly recognized by nearly half of the unique spike-specific TCRs. Most participants were white British and females outnumbered males, and the authors suggested that clonal diversity may have been underestimated. No day 14 peak-response samples were available, so repertoires were characterized only after the peak T cell response. The vaccine-associated CD4 TCRs covered the entire spike protein, and the dominant responses fell in regions 160-218 and 743-854. After two AZD1222 doses, spike-specific TCR breadth and depth were significantly higher than at day 0 and than in MenACWY recipients.

This TCR was sampled from an adult in good health. The sequences come from peripheral blood, collected on day 0 of AZD1222 vaccination. The chain uses TRBV28 and TRBJ2-5, with TRBD1 tentatively as D gene (6 bases match). The CDR3 reads as follows: CASSSPGTGETQYF. The DNA is TGTGCCAGCAGTTCCCCGGGTACAGGGGAGACCCAGTACTTC.